This T cell receptor (beta chain) stems from a study of technical replicates of blood from a handful of donors. Trimming cost V 2 bases and J 7 bases, with 12 bases left between them. This CDR3 has 14 amino acids. Germline loops: CDR1 SGHTA, CDR2 FQGTGA. Assay: immunoSEQ multiplex PCR; the TCRdb copy retains only in-frame clones and omits some. This table holds 75,000 to 90,000 clones, approximately 91% found once. Sequencing input: T cells isolated from PBMCs. This chain connects TRBV7-3 to TRBJ2-1; the D gene is possibly TRBD2 (6 bases). The origin of this receptor is a human donor in good health. CDR3 protein: CASSLGGSQNEQFF. For the CDR3, the DNA is TGTGCCAGCAGCTTAGGGGGGTCGCAAAATGAGCAGTTCTTC.